This T cell receptor beta chain was sequenced in a study of response to subunit inactivated influenza vaccine. Study findings and constraints: That few new T cells are recruited by each seasonal influenza vaccination was the authors' suggestion.

Germline values: CDR1 SGHDT, CDR2 YYEEEE. The length of the CDR3 is 16 residues. V was shortened by 4 bases and J by 0 bases, with 14 bases between the two germline ends. One entry per CDR3 protein results from TCRdb running MiXCR on the RT-PCR reads. Counted here are 290,000 or so distinct CDR3 sequences, 22% occurring once; the ten biggest clones make up 9% to 12%. The sample holds a few counts of this clonotype. The antigen is not known. The receptor was isolated from a man aged 50-75 years who received an inactivated influenza vaccine. The chain carries TRBV5-6 and TRBJ2-4, with TRBD2 as a possible D gene (6 bases). The sample here was PBMCs from blood, taken 21 months after vaccination. In DNA, the CDR3 is TGTGCCAGCAGCCTTATAGCGGAGCTAGCCAAAAACATTCAGTACTTC. Amino acids: CASSLIAELAKNIQYF.